Below, one T cell receptor beta chain is given with its context. Its antigen is not identified. PCR amplification relied on 60 Vbeta primers (plus 13 Jbeta primers). Sequencing used immunoSEQ multiplex PCR; TCRdb keeps in-frame clones, though not all of them. The data show approximately 220,000 clones, 60% to 80% seen once. This sample is drawn from a study of cytomegalovirus exposure and HLA in healthy donors. Study-wide results and limits: Previous analysis showed most TCR beta V segments were productive about 87% or about 30% of the time. As a later analysis revealed, the rate of TCR association differed by HLA locus, with DRB1 most and HLA-C fewest.

Germline values: CDR1 MGHDK, CDR2 SYGVNS. The CDR3 is made up of 16 amino acids. Trimming took 3 bases from V and 3 from J; bases not matched to a gene: 5. The chain combines TRBV25-1 with TRBJ2-2, with 9 bases lining up with TRBD2. The sequenced sample was PBMCs. The receptor was derived from a man aged 18 to 29 in good health and CMV-seronegative. The CDR3 nucleotides are TGTGCCAGCAGTGAGCGGGCTAGCGGGGACACCGGGGAGCTGTTTTTT. It specifies CASSERASGDTGELFF.